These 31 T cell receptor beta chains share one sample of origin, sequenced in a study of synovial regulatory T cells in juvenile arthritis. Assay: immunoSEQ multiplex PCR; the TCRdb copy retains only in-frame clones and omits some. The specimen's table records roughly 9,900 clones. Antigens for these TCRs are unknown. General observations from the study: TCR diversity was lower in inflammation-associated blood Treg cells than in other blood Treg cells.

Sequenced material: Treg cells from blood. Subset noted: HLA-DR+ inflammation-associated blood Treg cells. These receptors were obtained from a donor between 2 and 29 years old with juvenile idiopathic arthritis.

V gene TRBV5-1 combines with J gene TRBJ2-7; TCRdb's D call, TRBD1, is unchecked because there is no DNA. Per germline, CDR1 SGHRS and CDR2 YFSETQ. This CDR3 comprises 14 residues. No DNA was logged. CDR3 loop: CASQVAYVSYEQYF.

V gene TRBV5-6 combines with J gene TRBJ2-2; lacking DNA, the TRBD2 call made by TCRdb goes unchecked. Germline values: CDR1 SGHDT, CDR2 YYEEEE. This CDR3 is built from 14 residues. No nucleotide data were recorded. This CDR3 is CASSFAGETGELFF.

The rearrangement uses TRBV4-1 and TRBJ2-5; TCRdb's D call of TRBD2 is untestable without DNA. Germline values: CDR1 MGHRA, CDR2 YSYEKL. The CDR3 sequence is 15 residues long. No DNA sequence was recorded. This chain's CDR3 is CASSLLADFQETQYF.

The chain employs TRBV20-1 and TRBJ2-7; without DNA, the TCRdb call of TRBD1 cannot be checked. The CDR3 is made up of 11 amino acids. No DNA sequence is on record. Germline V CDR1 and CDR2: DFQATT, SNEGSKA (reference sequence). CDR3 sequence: CSARQDYEQYF.

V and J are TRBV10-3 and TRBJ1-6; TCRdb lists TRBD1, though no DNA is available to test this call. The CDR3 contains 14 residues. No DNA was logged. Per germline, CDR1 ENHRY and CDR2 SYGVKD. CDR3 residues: CAISDSGVGSPLHF.

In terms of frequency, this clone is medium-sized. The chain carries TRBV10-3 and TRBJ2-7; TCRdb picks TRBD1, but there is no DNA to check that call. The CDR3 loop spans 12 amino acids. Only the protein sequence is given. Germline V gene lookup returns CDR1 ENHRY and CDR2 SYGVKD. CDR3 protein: CASRGASYEQYF.

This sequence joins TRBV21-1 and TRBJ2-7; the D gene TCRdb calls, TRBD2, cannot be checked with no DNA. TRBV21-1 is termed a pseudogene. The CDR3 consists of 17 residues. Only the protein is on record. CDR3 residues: CASSTTVTRLHTYEQYF.

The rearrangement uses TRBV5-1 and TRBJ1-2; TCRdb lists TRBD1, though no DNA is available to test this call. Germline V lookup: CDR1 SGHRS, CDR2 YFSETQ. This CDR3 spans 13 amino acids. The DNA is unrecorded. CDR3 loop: CASSPWTANGYTF.

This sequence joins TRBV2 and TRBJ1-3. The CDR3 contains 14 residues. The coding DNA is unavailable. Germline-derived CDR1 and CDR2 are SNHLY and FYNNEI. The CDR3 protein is CARTSGDSGNTIYF.

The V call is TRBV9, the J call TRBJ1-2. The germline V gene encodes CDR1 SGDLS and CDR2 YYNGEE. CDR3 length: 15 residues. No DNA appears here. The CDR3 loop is CASSVGRLINYGYTF.

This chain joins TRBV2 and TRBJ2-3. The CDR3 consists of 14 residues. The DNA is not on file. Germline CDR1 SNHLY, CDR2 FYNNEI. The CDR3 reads CASSEDGFTDTQYF.

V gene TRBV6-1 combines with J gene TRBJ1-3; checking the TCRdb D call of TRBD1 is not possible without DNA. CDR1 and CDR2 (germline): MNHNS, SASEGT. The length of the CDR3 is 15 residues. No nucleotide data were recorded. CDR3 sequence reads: CASSEDNFSRNTIYF.

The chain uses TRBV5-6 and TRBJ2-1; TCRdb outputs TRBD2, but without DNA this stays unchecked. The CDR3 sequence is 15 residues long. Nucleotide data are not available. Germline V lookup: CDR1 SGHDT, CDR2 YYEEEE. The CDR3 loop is CASSDGLAGSDEQFF.

The CDR3 reads CASSSRDRVSDEQYF. V and J are TRBV7-8 and TRBJ2-7; TCRdb picks TRBD1, but there is no DNA to check that call. The CDR3 runs to 15 residues. The protein alone is recorded here. Germline V gene data show CDR1 as SGHVS and CDR2 as FQNEAQ. The complete variable domain, with remaining parts taken from reference TRBV7-8 and TRBJ2-7, reads GAGVSQSPRYKVAKRGQDVALRCDPISGHVSLFWYQQALGQGPEFLTYFQNEAQLDKSGLPSDRFFAERPEGSVSTLKIQRTQQEDSAVYLCASSSRDRVSDEQYFGPGTRLTVT.

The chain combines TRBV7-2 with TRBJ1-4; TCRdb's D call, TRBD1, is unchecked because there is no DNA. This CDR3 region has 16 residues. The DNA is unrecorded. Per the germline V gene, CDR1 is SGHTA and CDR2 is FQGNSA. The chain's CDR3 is CASSLYRATTNEKLFF.

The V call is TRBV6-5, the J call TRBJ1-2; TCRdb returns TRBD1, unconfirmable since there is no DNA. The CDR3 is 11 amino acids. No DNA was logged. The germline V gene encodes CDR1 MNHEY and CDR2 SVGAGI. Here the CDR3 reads CASGDRVGYTF.

The CDR3 loop reads CASRGSFSDTQYF. The V and J genes are TRBV4-1 and TRBJ2-3; TCRdb's assignment of TRBD1 cannot be checked, as there is no DNA. The CDR3 runs to 13 residues. No DNA was logged. Germline loops: CDR1 MGHRA, CDR2 YSYEKL.

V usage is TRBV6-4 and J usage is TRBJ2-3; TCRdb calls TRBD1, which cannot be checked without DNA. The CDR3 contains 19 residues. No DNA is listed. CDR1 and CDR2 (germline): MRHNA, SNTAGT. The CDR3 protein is CASSDSRGMASPSTDTQYF.

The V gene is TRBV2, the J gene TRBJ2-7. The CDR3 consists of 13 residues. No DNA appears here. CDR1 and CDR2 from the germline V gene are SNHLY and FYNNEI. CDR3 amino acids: CASRTLPYEEQYF.

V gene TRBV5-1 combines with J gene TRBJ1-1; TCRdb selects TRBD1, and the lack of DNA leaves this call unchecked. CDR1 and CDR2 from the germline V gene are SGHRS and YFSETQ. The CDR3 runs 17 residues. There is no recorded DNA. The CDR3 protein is CASSEGHNIGMNTEAFF.

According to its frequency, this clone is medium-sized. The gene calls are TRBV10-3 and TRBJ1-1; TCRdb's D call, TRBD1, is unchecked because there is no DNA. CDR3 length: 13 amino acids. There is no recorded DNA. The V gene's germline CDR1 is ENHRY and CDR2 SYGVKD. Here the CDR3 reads CATDRESSLGAFF.

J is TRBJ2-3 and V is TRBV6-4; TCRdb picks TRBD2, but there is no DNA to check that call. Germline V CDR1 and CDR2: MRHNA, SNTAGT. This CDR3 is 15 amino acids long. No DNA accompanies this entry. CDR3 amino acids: CASSEAGGGTDTQYF.

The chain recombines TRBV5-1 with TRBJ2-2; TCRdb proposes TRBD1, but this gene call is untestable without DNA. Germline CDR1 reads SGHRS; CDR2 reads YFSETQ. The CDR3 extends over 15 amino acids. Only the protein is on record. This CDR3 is CASSFGDTDTGELFF.

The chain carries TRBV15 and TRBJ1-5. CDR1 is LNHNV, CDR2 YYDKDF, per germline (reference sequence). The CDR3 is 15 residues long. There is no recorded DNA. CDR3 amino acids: CATSRDHKGVQPQHF. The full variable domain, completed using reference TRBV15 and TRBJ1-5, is DAMVIQNPRYQVTQFGKPVTLSCSQTLNHNVMYWYQQKSSQAPKLLFHYYDKDFNNEADTPDNFQSRRPNTSFCFLDIRSPGLGDTAMYLCATSRDHKGVQPQHFGDGTRLSIL.

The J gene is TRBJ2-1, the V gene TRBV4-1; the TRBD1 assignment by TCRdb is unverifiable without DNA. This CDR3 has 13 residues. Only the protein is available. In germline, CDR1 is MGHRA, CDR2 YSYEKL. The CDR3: CASQHKDTDEQFF.

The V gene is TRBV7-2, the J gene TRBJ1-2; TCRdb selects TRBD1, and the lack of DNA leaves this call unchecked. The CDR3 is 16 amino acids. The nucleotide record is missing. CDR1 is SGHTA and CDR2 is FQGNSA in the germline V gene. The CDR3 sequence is CASSLDVGTGGGGYTF.

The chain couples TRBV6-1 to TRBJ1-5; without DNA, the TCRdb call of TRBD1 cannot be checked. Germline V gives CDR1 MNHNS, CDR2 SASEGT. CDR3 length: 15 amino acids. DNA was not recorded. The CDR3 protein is CASSEGVNSNQPQHF.

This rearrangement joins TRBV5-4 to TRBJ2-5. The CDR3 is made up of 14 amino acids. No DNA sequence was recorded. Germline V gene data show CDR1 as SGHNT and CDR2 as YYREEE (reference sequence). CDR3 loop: CASSLKGGSETQYF. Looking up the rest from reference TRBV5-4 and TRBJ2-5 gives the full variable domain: ETGVTQSPTHLIKTRGQQVTLRCSSQSGHNTVSWYQQALGQGPQFIFQYYREEENGRGNFPPRFSGLQFPNYSSELNVNALELDDSALYLCASSLKGGSETQYFGPGTRLLVL.

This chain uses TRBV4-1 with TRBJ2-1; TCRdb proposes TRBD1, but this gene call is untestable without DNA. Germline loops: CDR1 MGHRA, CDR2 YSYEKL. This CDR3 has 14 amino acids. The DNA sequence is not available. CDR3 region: CASSQGESDDTQFF.

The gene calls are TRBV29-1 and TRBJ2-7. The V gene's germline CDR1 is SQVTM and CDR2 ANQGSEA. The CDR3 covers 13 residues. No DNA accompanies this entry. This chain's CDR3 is CSVRATLSYEQYF.

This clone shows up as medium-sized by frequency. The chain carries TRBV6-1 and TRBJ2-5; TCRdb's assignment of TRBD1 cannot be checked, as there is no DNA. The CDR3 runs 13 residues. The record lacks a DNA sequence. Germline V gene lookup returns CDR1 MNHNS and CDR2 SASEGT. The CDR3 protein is CASRTDRKETQYF.